This entry lists 5 T cell receptor beta chains sequenced from one sample in a study of human T cells and chemical hapten exposure. Time point defined: patch test 1, 2 weeks after DPC sensitization. Treatment of the sample: therapeutic diphenylcyclopropenone sensitization with weekly scalp DPC. TCRdb reprocessed the RACE reads with MiXCR, giving one entry per CDR3 protein. The table includes a few hundred thousand distinct CDR3 sequences, nearly 5% detected once. The specimen was whole blood, collected in connection with sensitization to the hapten diphenylcyclopropenone (DPC). These receptor sequences come from a woman in her forties or fifties with alopecia areata. Some clones in this sample may be carry-over from other donors' samples.

This clonotype was recorded at least ten times. The chain links TRBV5-6 to TRBJ2-3; TRBD2 agrees at 10 bases. The junction had 9 bases not matched to a gene; V was cut back by 0 bases and J by 5 bases. Germline loops: CDR1 SGHDT, CDR2 YYEEEE. The CDR3 length is 17 residues. CDR3 sequence reads: CASSLAASGRARDTQYF. In nucleotides, the CDR3 is TGTGCCAGCAGCTTGGCCGCAAGCGGGAGGGCCAGAGATACGCAGTATTTT.

In its sample, this clonotype was seen many times. The chain joins TRBV7-6 to TRBJ2-1, with 9 bases lining up with TRBD2. The CDR3 sequence is 19 residues long. CDR1 and CDR2 (germline): SGHVS, FNYEAQ. V lost 2 bases, J lost 6 bases, and 17 bases stayed unmatched. This chain's CDR3 is CASSLFPSSGEPSFNEQFF. CDR3 nucleotide sequence: TGTGCCAGCAGCTTATTCCCCTCTAGCGGGGAGCCGTCATTCAATGAGCAGTTCTTC.

Here the CDR3 DNA reads TGTGCCAGCAGCACGACAGTGCGAGGCTACACCTTC. It encodes CASSTTVRGYTF. The chain carries TRBV9 and TRBJ1-2, with D tentatively TRBD1 (5 bases). The V gene lost 4 bases and the J gene lost 8 bases, with 12 bases spanning the gap. Per the germline V gene, CDR1 is SGDLS and CDR2 is YYNGEE. CDR3 length equals 12 residues.

This clonotype came up many times. V is TRBV5-1 and J is TRBJ2-7; no firm D call. V lost 4 bases, J lost 3 bases, and 17 bases lay in between. The germline V gene has CDR1 SGHRS and CDR2 YFSETQ. The CDR3 loop spans 15 amino acids. The CDR3 spells CASSPALRRDYEQYF. CDR3 coding DNA: TGCGCCAGCAGCCCCGCATTGAGGCGCGACTACGAGCAGTACTTC.

The chain employs TRBV12-5 and TRBJ1-1; the D is unclear. V was trimmed by 7 bases and J by 1 base, leaving 4 bases between them. The CDR3 has 11 residues. Per germline, CDR1 LGHNT and CDR2 FRNRAP. CDR3 DNA: TGTGCTAGTGCTCGGAACACTGAAGCTTTCTTT. Translated, it gives CASARNTEAFF.